This TCR beta chain is drawn from a study of vaccination and CD4 T cells after COVID-19. Cultured CD4+ T cell DNA underwent sequencing with the Oncomine TCR Beta short-read assay. TCRdb processed the PCR reads anew with MiXCR; each CDR3 protein has one entry. The sample yields around 26,000 distinct CDR3 sequences, over 55% seen once. On this clonotype: Its antigen remains unknown.

This CDR3 has 16 amino acids. CDR1 is SGDLS and CDR2 is YYNGEE in the germline V gene. Trimming stripped 0 bases from V and 15 bases from J, with 22 bases between. Treatment given: approximately 9-day PBMC culture with coronavirus spike peptide pools or control peptides (ViraFEST assay). The input for sequencing was CD4+ T cells from blood, cultured in vitro, taken after SARS-CoV-2 vaccination. The chain uses TRBV9 and TRBJ1-6; D call uncertain. This TCR came from a human donor who received a COVID-19 vaccine. This CDR3 reads CASSVGARNRFSDLHF. In DNA form, the CDR3 reads TGTGCCAGCAGCGTAGGGGCCAGGAATAGATTCTCCGACCTCCACTTT. Filled out from reference TRBV9 and TRBJ1-6, the complete variable domain reads DSGVTQTPKHLITATGQRVTLRCSPRSGDLSVYWYQQSLDQGLQFLIQYYNGEERAKGNILERFSAQQFPDLHSELNLSSLELGDSALYFCASSVGARNRFSDLHFGNGTRLTVT.